This T cell receptor beta chain was recovered during a study of response to subunit inactivated influenza vaccine. Notes on the study in general: Seasonal influenza vaccination, on each occasion, was suggested by the authors to recruit few new T cells.

This clonotype has only a few counts. Its specificity is not known. A single record per CDR3 protein comes from TCRdb applying MiXCR to the RT-PCR reads. The table includes roughly 710,000 distinct CDR3 sequences, 13% to 15% detected once. Germline assignment: CDR1 SQVTM and CDR2 ANQGSEA. CDR3 length: 10 residues. The V and J ends lost 8 bases and 9 bases respectively, with 11 bases between them. The receptor comes from a man in his fifties or sixties who received an inactivated influenza vaccine. The sample in question was PBMCs from blood, obtained about 14 days before vaccination. The chain combines TRBV29-1 with TRBJ2-1; perhaps D is TRBD1 or TRBD2 (5 bases each). The CDR3 bases are TGCAGCCCTGTGAGGGGTGAGCAGTTCTTC. It is translated as CSPVRGEQFF.